The 14 T cell receptor beta chains listed next were all sequenced from one sample in a study of T cell responses to AZD1222 COVID-19 vaccine. Assay used: immunoSEQ multiplex PCR; TCRdb lists only in-frame clones, some missing. Of more than 95,000 clones listed, 75% to 90% were seen once; the top ten hold 6% to 8%. Source: peripheral blood, taken on day 0 of AZD1222 vaccination. The receptors were sampled from an adult in good health.

This clone was observed a handful of times. V and J are TRBV7-3 and TRBJ1-1, with 11 bases identical to TRBD1. Trimming removed 4 bases from V and 4 bases from J; junction bases left unmatched: 8. The CDR3 contains 16 residues. The germline V gene encodes CDR1 SGHTA and CDR2 FQGTGA. CDR3 in DNA: TGTGCCAGCAGCTCCCGGACAGGGGGCAGGGGCACTGAAGCTTTCTTT. It encodes CASSSRTGGRGTEAFF.

The chain has TRBV10-3 and TRBJ1-2, with 9 positions matching TRBD1. The CDR3 spans 15 residues. CDR1 is ENHRY and CDR2 is SYGVKD in the germline V gene. V lost 7 bases to trimming and J lost 2 bases; unmatched junction nucleotides: 8. The CDR3 DNA sequence: TGTGCCATCACTCGGGACAGGGCGGCCAACTATGGCTACACCTTC. It specifies CAITRDRAANYGYTF.

The rearrangement links TRBV6-2 or TRBV6-3 to TRBJ2-5; 11 bases fit TRBD2. After removal of 4 bases from V and 4 bases from J, the junction contained 2 bases not matched to a gene. Germline CDR1 reads MNHEY; CDR2 reads SVGEGT. The CDR3 length is 14 residues. CDR3 amino acids: CASSSSGRTETQYF. The CDR3 DNA is TGTGCCAGCAGTTCTAGCGGGAGGACAGAGACCCAGTACTTC.

The rearrangement links TRBV9 to TRBJ2-7; no firm D call. Germline loops: CDR1 SGDLS, CDR2 YYNGEE. The ends were cut back, 4 bases at V and 2 bases at J, with 16 bases in the middle. The CDR3 has 15 residues. The CDR3 is CASSPRASDTYEQYF. DNA of the CDR3: TGTGCCAGCAGCCCCCGCGCCAGTGATACCTACGAGCAGTACTTC.

V usage is TRBV28 and J usage is TRBJ2-7, with D possibly TRBD1 on 6 matching bases. V was pared by 3 bases and J by 6 bases, with 15 bases between. Germline V gene lookup returns CDR1 MDHEN and CDR2 SYDVKM. CDR3 length: 14 residues. The CDR3 DNA reads as TGTGCCAGCAGTTTGACGCAGGGGTCTGGCGAGCAGTACTTC. It is translated as CASSLTQGSGEQYF.

This chain connects TRBV7-2 to TRBJ2-6, with unresolved D. The CDR3 extends over 16 amino acids. CDR1 and CDR2 from the germline V gene are SGHTA and FQGNSA. Trimming took 5 bases from V and 2 from J, leaving 13 bases between them. CDR3 sequence (DNA): TGTGCCAGCAGCACAGCAAGTTTTGCTGGGGCCAACGTCCTGACTTTC. This translates into CASSTASFAGANVLTF.

The V call is TRBV10-3, the J call TRBJ2-1; D is unresolved. Germline loops: CDR1 ENHRY, CDR2 SYGVKD. The CDR3 spans 15 residues. V lost 0 bases to trimming and J lost 5 bases, with 11 bases between them. The CDR3, as DNA: TGTGCCATCAGTGAGTCGCGCCAGCTCGACAATGAGCAGTTCTTC. It encodes CAISESRQLDNEQFF.

V and J are TRBV4-3 and TRBJ1-4; D possibly corresponds to TRBD1 (5 bases). Germline CDR1 and CDR2: LGHNA and YSLEER. V was pared by 0 bases and J by 8 bases, with 10 bases between. The CDR3 loop spans 14 amino acids. Here the CDR3 reads CASSQEGRGEKLFF. CDR3 DNA: TGCGCCAGCAGCCAAGAGGGTCGGGGGGAAAAACTGTTTTTT.

The chain uses TRBV6-4 and TRBJ2-1, with 10 bases aligning to TRBD2. CDR3 length equals 15 residues. V shed 2 bases, J shed 9 bases, and the junction held 7 bases outside the gene matches. Germline CDR1 and CDR2: MRHNA and SNTAGT. CDR3 amino acids: CASSDRSGRDAEQFF. The CDR3 DNA follows: TGTGCCAGCAGTGACCGCAGCGGGAGGGATGCTGAGCAGTTCTTC.

The chain combines TRBV7-9 with TRBJ1-2, with D uncertain. Germline loops: CDR1 SEHNR, CDR2 FQNEAQ (reference sequence). This CDR3 comprises 16 residues. Trimming cost V 2 bases and J 5 bases, with 18 bases left between them. In DNA form, the CDR3 reads TGTGCCAGCAGCTTAATTCCCCTGGGTATAGGGTATGGCTACACCTTC. Translation: CASSLIPLGIGYGYTF.

The rearrangement joins TRBV9 to TRBJ2-1, with 9 positions matching TRBD1. Germline CDR1 is SGDLS and CDR2 is YYNGEE. The CDR3 contains 19 residues. V was pared by 4 bases and J by 0 bases, with 14 bases of the junction left unmatched. CDR3 protein: CASSTTGGPGAGSYNEQFF. The DNA for the CDR3 is TGTGCCAGCAGCACCACAGGGGGCCCGGGGGCAGGCTCCTACAATGAGCAGTTCTTC.

The chain joins TRBV11-2 to TRBJ2-1; weak D call: TRBD1 (5 bases). The CDR3 runs to 14 residues. CDR1 and CDR2 (germline): SGHAT, FQNNGV. V dropped 1 base and J dropped 4 bases, with 8 bases sitting between them. The CDR3 region has the DNA TGTGCCAGCAGCTTAGCAGGGCGGTACAATGAGCAGTTCTTC. It is translated as CASSLAGRYNEQFF.

This chain joins TRBV18 and TRBJ1-6; D unresolved. Looked up from germline, CDR1 is KGHSH and CDR2 is LQKENI. CDR3 length: 14 residues. V lost 2 bases to trimming and J lost 7 bases, with 9 bases between them. CDR3 sequence: CASSPGLRNSPLHF. CDR3 sequence (DNA): TGTGCCAGCTCACCAGGGCTGAGAAATTCACCCCTCCACTTT. The full variable domain, rest sourced from reference TRBV18 and TRBJ1-6, is NAGVMQNPRHLVRRRGQEARLRCSPMKGHSHVYWYRQLPEEGLKFMVYLQKENIIDESGMPKERFSAEFPKEGPSILRIQQVVRGDSAAYFCASSPGLRNSPLHFGNGTRLTVT.

The chain carries TRBV30 and TRBJ1-1; D gene ambiguous. The CDR3 is made up of 11 amino acids. The germline V gene encodes CDR1 GTSNPN and CDR2 SVGIG (reference sequence). V was pared by 1 base and J by 6 bases, with 6 bases between. The CDR3 DNA is TGTGCCTGGAGTGGGTTAGCTGAAGCTTTCTTT. Protein: CAWSGLAEAFF. Full variable domain (missing parts from reference TRBV30 and TRBJ1-1): SQTIHQWPATLVQPVGSPLSLECTVEGTSNPNLYWYRQAAGRGLQLLFYSVGIGQISSEVPQNLSASRPQDRQFILSSKKLLLSDSGFYLCAWSGLAEAFFGQGTRLTVV.